This entry lists 22 T cell receptor beta chains sequenced from one sample in a study of OX40 agonist ivuxolimab in advanced cancers. Profiling relied on immunoSEQ multiplex PCR, and the TCRdb table lists in-frame clones only, not all of them. This table holds about 28,000 clones, more than 75% found once. The material sequenced was CD4+ or CD8+ T cells sorted from blood, taken in a trial of the OX40 agonist ivuxolimab. Every receptor here comes from an adult with an advanced solid tumor such as melanoma, head and neck, liver or kidney cancer.

The chain joins TRBV27 to TRBJ2-3; 12 positions agree with TRBD1. Germline V lookup: CDR1 MNHEY, CDR2 SMNVEV (reference sequence). J was trimmed by 1 base and V by 5 bases; bases with no gene match: 7. The CDR3 has 17 amino acids. The CDR3 DNA reads TGTGCCAGCAGTCCTACCGGGGACAGGGGGCGCACAGATACGCAGTATTTT. It translates to CASSPTGDRGRTDTQYF.

This rearrangement joins TRBV5-1 to TRBJ2-1, with 9 bases lining up with TRBD2. Germline V lookup: CDR1 SGHRS, CDR2 YFSETQ. Trimming cost V 1 base and J 0 bases; bases outside gene matches: 5. The CDR3 covers 17 residues. CDR3 nucleotide sequence: TGCGCCAGCAGCTTGTCTAGCGGGACCCTCTCCTACAATGAGCAGTTCTTC. This gives the protein CASSLSSGTLSYNEQFF.

The rearrangement joins TRBV15 to TRBJ2-1; D is undetermined. The germline V gene has CDR1 LNHNV and CDR2 YYDKDF (reference sequence). V shed 5 bases and J shed 6 bases, with 11 bases lying between them. This CDR3 spans 13 amino acids. The CDR3 sequence is CATSPNRANEQFF. The CDR3 nucleotides read TGTGCCACCAGCCCTAATAGGGCCAATGAGCAGTTCTTC.

This sequence joins TRBV9 and TRBJ2-3, with 8 bases matching TRBD2. Germline CDR1 is SGDLS and CDR2 is YYNGEE. The CDR3 is 18 amino acids. J lost 3 bases, V lost 4 bases, and 16 bases had no gene match. CDR3 sequence reads: CASSPQAGVAFGTDTQYF. In nucleotides, the CDR3 is TGTGCCAGCAGCCCCCAAGCGGGAGTGGCTTTCGGGACAGATACGCAGTATTTT. The variable domain in full, completed from reference TRBV9 and TRBJ2-3, reads DSGVTQTPKHLITATGQRVTLRCSPRSGDLSVYWYQQSLDQGLQFLIQYYNGEERAKGNILERFSAQQFPDLHSELNLSSLELGDSALYFCASSPQAGVAFGTDTQYFGPGTRLTVL.

J is TRBJ1-2 and V is TRBV14; TRBD1 might be the D (6 bases). The CDR3 is made up of 15 amino acids. Germline V gene sequence: CDR1 SGHDN, CDR2 FVKESK. Trimming pared 0 bases from V and 4 bases from J, leaving 12 bases between. This CDR3 is CASSQDLGGSYGYTF. In nucleotides, the CDR3 is TGTGCCAGCAGCCAAGACCTCGGGGGCTCCTATGGCTACACCTTC.

By its share, this clone is medium-sized. The V gene is TRBV27, the J gene TRBJ1-5; 7 bases map to TRBD1. Germline assignment: CDR1 MNHEY and CDR2 SMNVEV (reference sequence). The CDR3 contains 14 residues. The J segment lost 1 base and the V segment lost 5 bases, leaving 2 bases of the junction unmatched. CDR3 loop: CASSTGQSNQPQHF. Written as DNA, the CDR3 is TGTGCCAGCAGTACGGGACAGAGCAATCAGCCCCAGCATTTT.

The rearrangement joins TRBV4-1 to TRBJ1-4; D not resolved. V lost 0 bases, J lost 12 bases, and 17 bases lay in between. CDR3 length: 15 amino acids. Germline V CDR1 and CDR2: MGHRA, YSYEKL. CDR3 in DNA: TGCGCCAGCAGCCAAGATTTGGTGAGAGGCCGCGAACTGTTTTTT. Translating gives CASSQDLVRGRELFF.

This clone was detected only once. The chain uses TRBV6-5 and TRBJ2-7, with D unresolved. CDR1 is MNHEY, CDR2 SVGAGI, per germline. Trimming took 3 bases from V and 2 from J, leaving 8 bases between them. There are 13 residues in the CDR3. The chain's CDR3 is CASSYTVAYEQYF. In DNA form, the CDR3 reads TGTGCCAGCAGTTATACAGTTGCCTACGAGCAGTACTTC.

The chain has TRBV5-1 and TRBJ2-1, with 10 positions matching TRBD2. V shed 3 bases and J 8 bases; nucleotides not matched to a gene: 8. Per germline, CDR1 SGHRS and CDR2 YFSETQ. CDR3 length: 15 residues. The CDR3 nucleotides read TGCGCCAGCAGCTGGAGCGGGAGGGCGTCCCATGAGCAGTTCTTC. Its translation: CASSWSGRASHEQFF. Full variable domain (missing parts from reference TRBV5-1 and TRBJ2-1): KAGVTQTPRYLIKTRGQQVTLSCSPISGHRSVSWYQQTPGQGLQFLFEYFSETQRNKGNFPGRFSGRQFSNSRSEMNVSTLELGDSALYLCASSWSGRASHEQFFGPGTRLTVL.

The chain employs TRBV7-2 and TRBJ2-5; 8 bases map to TRBD1. V lost 3 bases and J lost 4; bases outside the gene matches: 7. The CDR3 loop spans 15 amino acids. CDR1 and CDR2 (germline): SGHTA, FQGNSA. CDR3 loop: CASSFMTGVTETQYF. The CDR3 DNA reads as TGTGCCAGCAGCTTTATGACAGGGGTCACAGAGACCCAGTACTTC.

The chain is built from TRBV7-3 and TRBJ2-3; 9 bases align to TRBD1. Unmatched junction bases numbered 4, after V lost 4 bases and J lost 2 bases. Germline values: CDR1 SGHTA, CDR2 FQGTGA. This CDR3 has 15 residues. The DNA for the CDR3 is TGTGCCAGCAGCTCGACAGGGGGTATCACAGATACGCAGTATTTT. This encodes CASSSTGGITDTQYF.

The V and J genes are TRBV7-9 and TRBJ2-3; D call uncertain. CDR1 is SEHNR and CDR2 is FQNEAQ in the germline V gene (reference sequence). This CDR3 comprises 12 residues. With 5 bases removed from V and 1 base from J, the gap between germline ends came to 4 bases. The CDR3 loop reads CASSLRTDTQYF. DNA of the CDR3: TGTGCCAGCAGCCTTCGCACAGATACGCAGTATTTT.

This chain connects TRBV11-2 to TRBJ1-1; TRBD1 matches at 10 bases. Germline V gene sequence: CDR1 SGHAT, CDR2 FQNNGV. There are 17 residues in the CDR3. V lost 4 bases, J lost 1 base, and 9 bases stayed unmatched. This CDR3 is CASSSPPGQGKNTEAFF. The CDR3 bases are TGTGCCAGCAGCTCTCCCCCGGGACAGGGGAAGAACACTGAAGCTTTCTTT.

This clone has only a few counts. The V gene is TRBV5-6, the J gene TRBJ2-7, with D tentatively TRBD1 or TRBD2 (5 bases each). This CDR3 contains 15 residues. Trimming took off 0 bases at V and 7 bases at J, with 17 bases between the two ends. CDR1 SGHDT and CDR2 YYEEEE come from the germline V gene. CDR3 sequence (DNA): TGTGCCAGCAGCTTGGCCGGGACGGAAGATAGGGAGCAGTACTTC. This sequence encodes CASSLAGTEDREQYF.

The chain employs TRBV7-3 and TRBJ1-2; TRBD1 is a possible D gene (5 bases). CDR1 is SGHTA and CDR2 is FQGTGA in the germline V gene. CDR3 length: 13 amino acids. Trimming removed 5 bases from V and 8 bases from J, with 15 bases in between. Here the CDR3 DNA reads TGTGCCAGCAGCCCAAATCCCAGGGAGGGCTACACCTTC. Residues: CASSPNPREGYTF. Full variable domain (rest looked up from reference TRBV7-3 and TRBJ1-2): GAGVSQTPSNKVTEKGKYVELRCDPISGHTALYWYRQSLGQGPEFLIYFQGTGAADDSGLPNDRFFAVRPEGSVSTLKIQRTERGDSAVYLCASSPNPREGYTFGSGTRLTVV.

This chain joins TRBV19 and TRBJ2-1; D ambiguous. This CDR3 comprises 15 residues. V dropped 3 bases and J dropped 0 bases, with 9 bases sitting between them. Germline V gene sequence: CDR1 LNHDA, CDR2 SQIVND (reference sequence). The CDR3 loop is CASSIGRSSYNEQFF. CDR3 DNA: TGTGCCAGTAGTATTGGCAGGAGCTCCTACAATGAGCAGTTCTTC.

This clone showed up just once. The rearrangement uses TRBV11-2 and TRBJ2-1; D may correspond to TRBD1 or TRBD2 (5 bases each). Germline V gene data show CDR1 as SGHAT and CDR2 as FQNNGV. The V gene lost 5 bases and the J gene lost 9 bases, with 14 bases spanning the gap. This CDR3 region has 13 residues. The CDR3: CASSPRDGAEQFF. CDR3 nucleotide sequence: TGTGCCAGCAGCCCTCGGGACGGCGCTGAGCAGTTCTTC.

The chain recombines TRBV4-1 with TRBJ2-3; TRBD2 agrees at 8 bases. Germline V CDR1 and CDR2: MGHRA, YSYEKL. The J segment lost 4 bases and the V segment lost 4 bases, leaving 4 bases of the junction unmatched. CDR3 length: 14 residues. The CDR3 protein is CASSPSGRADTQYF. The CDR3 DNA reads as TGCGCCAGCAGCCCCAGCGGGAGAGCAGATACGCAGTATTTT.

This chain connects TRBV18 to TRBJ2-7, with D unclear. CDR1 and CDR2 (germline): KGHSH, LQKENI. Deletions cut 8 bases from V and 3 bases from J, with 8 bases between. The CDR3 totals 11 residues. The CDR3 spells CASRNYYEQYF. CDR3 in DNA: TGTGCCAGCCGAAACTACTACGAGCAGTACTTC.

This chain joins TRBV6-5 and TRBJ2-1; TRBD2 matches 7 bases. The CDR3 length is 13 residues. J was trimmed by 6 bases and V by 6 bases; bases with no gene match: 5. Germline assignment: CDR1 MNHEY and CDR2 SVGAGI. The CDR3 protein is CASRAPGGNEQFF. The CDR3 DNA reads TGTGCCAGCAGGGCTCCGGGGGGCAATGAGCAGTTCTTC.

In DNA form, the CDR3 reads TGTGCCAGCTCACAAAACAGGGGAGCTGGGGCCAACGTCCTGACTTTC. Translated: CASSQNRGAGANVLTF. This chain links TRBV18 with TRBJ2-6; 7 bases line up with TRBD1. After removal of 4 bases from V and 2 bases from J, the junction contained 5 bases not matched to a gene. The CDR3 has 16 residues. Germline loops: CDR1 KGHSH, CDR2 LQKENI.

The V and J genes are TRBV7-8 and TRBJ1-1; 7 nucleotides agree with TRBD1. Germline loops: CDR1 SGHVS, CDR2 FQNEAQ. The CDR3 runs 14 residues. Trimming took 5 bases from V and 1 from J; bases not matched to a gene: 4. The CDR3 coding sequence is TGTGCCAGCAGCCGGACAGGAGCGAACACTGAAGCTTTCTTT. As protein: CASSRTGANTEAFF. Drawing the rest from reference TRBV7-8 and TRBJ1-1, the complete variable domain is GAGVSQSPRYKVAKRGQDVALRCDPISGHVSLFWYQQALGQGPEFLTYFQNEAQLDKSGLPSDRFFAERPEGSVSTLKIQRTQQEDSAVYLCASSRTGANTEAFFGQGTRLTVV.